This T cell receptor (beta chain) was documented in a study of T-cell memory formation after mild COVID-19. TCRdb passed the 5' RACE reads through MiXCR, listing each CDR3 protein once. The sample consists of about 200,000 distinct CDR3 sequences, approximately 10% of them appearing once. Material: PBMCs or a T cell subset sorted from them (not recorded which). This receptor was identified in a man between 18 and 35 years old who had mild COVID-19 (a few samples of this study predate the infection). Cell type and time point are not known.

The CDR3 sequence: CATSRRSINQPQHF. The CDR3 bases are TGTGCCACCAGCAGGAGGTCTATCAATCAGCCCCAGCATTTT. V gene TRBV15 combines with J gene TRBJ1-5; D gene unclear. Trimming left V 3 bases short and J 3 bases short, with 9 bases between. CDR1 and CDR2 from the germline V gene are LNHNV and YYDKDF (reference sequence). This CDR3 contains 14 residues.